This record covers a single T cell receptor (beta chain). Its antigen is unidentified. The data belong to a study of cytomegalovirus exposure and HLA in healthy donors. The overall study: The approximately 120 million unique TCR beta sequences, from 150 million to 200 million T cells, were found by an earlier analysis.

Trimming took off 3 bases at V and 0 bases at J, with 11 bases between the two ends. Germline V gene lookup returns CDR1 SEHNR and CDR2 FQNEAQ (reference sequence). The CDR3 loop spans 15 amino acids. Study-level points and caveats: Reported findings show TCR beta sequences accurately forecast HLA-A and HLA-B alleles in most subjects. Some V segments could not be told apart, so they were left out, TRBV6-2 and TRBV6-3 among them.

This PCR relied on a set of 60 Vbeta primers and 13 Jbeta primers. Libraries were prepared by immunoSEQ multiplex PCR; TCRdb keeps only in-frame clonotypes and omits some of them. Of around 140,000 clones in the sample, 75% to 85% were seen once. This chain links TRBV7-9 with TRBJ2-5; D perhaps matches TRBD2 (6 bases). The sequence was obtained from a woman between 40 and 55 years old in good health and CMV-seropositive. The sequencing input was PBMCs. The CDR3 sequence: CASSFAGRYQETQYF. CDR3 DNA: TGTGCCAGCAGCTTCGCGGGGCGGTACCAAGAGACCCAGTACTTC.